The 26 T cell receptor beta chains given below trace back to one sample, sequenced in a study of blood T cell repertoires in COVID-19 (dated by TCRdb to the early 2020s). Library prep was done by the immunoSEQ multiplex PCR assay. Sourced from immuneACCESS, this table was stored by TCRdb with only in-frame sequences that have V and J called. A share of the clones is absent; for the studies checked, an unresolved V gene accounts for under half, and the remainder has no known explanation. This sample is represented by about 30,000 clones; 80% of them were singletons. The ten largest clones represent 46% of the sample. Sample: peripheral blood. The receptors here all came from a woman in her 70s with acute or convalescent COVID-19.

This clone has only one observation. The V gene is TRBV11-2, the J gene TRBJ1-6; the D is unclear. V was clipped by 3 bases and J by 7 bases, with 7 bases between them. The CDR3 totals 13 residues. Per germline, CDR1 SGHAT and CDR2 FQNNGV. The DNA for the CDR3 is TGTGCCAGCAGCTTGAAGGAGAATTCACCCCTCCACTTT. This sequence encodes CASSLKENSPLHF.

This chain connects TRBV5-5 to TRBJ2-5; 7 bases are shared with TRBD2. J lost 3 bases, V lost 6 bases, and 11 bases had no gene match. This CDR3 region has 15 residues. CDR1 SGHKS and CDR2 YYEKEE come from the germline V gene (reference sequence). The CDR3 loop reads CASIQLAGVEETQYF. CDR3 DNA: TGTGCCAGCATCCAACTTGCGGGGGTGGAAGAGACCCAGTACTTC.

This clone was observed at least ten times. This sequence joins TRBV29-1 and TRBJ2-5, with 9 bases that match TRBD2. V dropped 3 bases and J dropped 4; count of bases not matched to a gene: 9. CDR1 and CDR2 from the germline V gene are SQVTM and ANQGSEA. The CDR3 length is 15 residues. The CDR3 protein is CSVELGRGGRETQYF. DNA of the CDR3: TGCAGCGTTGAGCTTGGGCGGGGGGGCAGAGAGACCCAGTACTTC.

The chain employs TRBV4-3 and TRBJ2-1; tentative D call: TRBD1 (5 bases). The CDR3 consists of 16 residues. With 1 base removed from V and 2 bases from J, the gap between germline ends came to 12 bases. Germline CDR1 and CDR2: LGHNA and YSLEER. The CDR3 region has the DNA TGCGCCAGCAGCCAAGGGGGCCCGGGCCCCTACAATGAGCAGTTCTTC. This codes for CASSQGGPGPYNEQFF.

The chain recombines TRBV27 with TRBJ2-1, with D possibly being TRBD1 (5 bases). The CDR3 totals 16 residues. Germline loops: CDR1 MNHEY, CDR2 SMNVEV (reference sequence). V lost 2 bases to trimming and J lost 7 bases, with 18 bases between them. The CDR3 reads CASSLRPQYPGNEQFF. Here the CDR3 DNA reads TGTGCCAGCAGTTTAAGACCTCAGTACCCAGGGAATGAGCAGTTCTTC.

This clone was counted many times. The rearrangement uses TRBV7-2 and TRBJ1-3, with D possibly matching TRBD1 (5 bases). The CDR3 consists of 14 residues. Trimming pared 1 base from V and 8 bases from J, leaving 12 bases between. The V gene's germline CDR1 is SGHTA and CDR2 FQGNSA. The DNA of the CDR3 is TGTGCCAGCAGCTTAGAGGAGGGACGGGACACCATATATTTT. Translated, it gives CASSLEEGRDTIYF. The variable domain in full, with the rest retrieved from reference TRBV7-2 and TRBJ1-3, is GAGVSQSPSNKVTEKGKDVELRCDPISGHTALYWYRQSLGQGLEFLIYFQGNSAPDKSGLPSDRFSAERTGGSVSTLTIQRTQQEDSAVYLCASSLEEGRDTIYFGEGSWLTVV.

This sequence joins TRBV7-8 and TRBJ1-2; 12 positions agree with TRBD1. The junction had 6 bases not matched to a gene; V was cut back by 5 bases and J by 5 bases. Germline V gives CDR1 SGHVS, CDR2 FQNEAQ. This CDR3 spans 15 amino acids. CDR3 in DNA: TGTGCCAGCAGCCCAGGGACAGGGGGCGCTTATGGCTACACCTTC. Translating it yields CASSPGTGGAYGYTF.

This clone has more than one count but fewer than ten. This chain connects TRBV2 to TRBJ2-4; TRBD1 aligns across 7 bases. The CDR3 loop spans 15 amino acids. Trimming removed 6 bases from V and 8 bases from J; junction bases left unmatched: 13. Germline V CDR1 and CDR2: SNHLY, FYNNEI. The CDR3 bases are TGTGCCAGCAGCGGGACAGCAATACCTCAAGACATTCAGTACTTC. This gives the protein CASSGTAIPQDIQYF.

This chain links TRBV6-5 with TRBJ2-5; D is possibly TRBD1 (6 bases). The CDR3 consists of 15 residues. V was shortened by 7 bases and J by 4 bases, with 19 bases between the two germline ends. The germline gives CDR1 MNHEY, CDR2 SVGAGI. The CDR3 region has the DNA TGTGCCAGCAAACAACCGGGACAAAAGGGAGAGACCCAGTACTTC. Protein sequence: CASKQPGQKGETQYF.

This sequence joins TRBV3-1 (or the pseudogene TRBV3-2) and TRBJ2-1; D gene uncertain. There are 13 residues in the CDR3. Trimming took 0 bases from V and 6 from J, leaving 6 bases between them. The germline V gene encodes CDR1 LGHDT and CDR2 YNNKEL (reference sequence). The CDR3 DNA reads TGTGCCAGCAGCCAAGAGAACAGCAATGAGCAGTTCTTC. It yields the protein CASSQENSNEQFF.

This chain uses TRBV6-1 with TRBJ1-2; D is ambiguous. The CDR3 is made up of 12 amino acids. Per the germline V gene, CDR1 is MNHNS and CDR2 is SASEGT. Trimming left V 0 bases short and J 8 bases short, with 7 bases between. CDR3 coding DNA: TGTGCCAGCAGTGAAGCCGCAGTAGGCTACACCTTC. This codes for CASSEAAVGYTF.

The chain is built from TRBV6-1 and TRBJ2-2, with D perhaps matching TRBD2 (6 bases). Germline V lookup: CDR1 MNHNS, CDR2 SASEGT. The CDR3 loop spans 15 amino acids. Trimming removed 2 bases from V and 4 bases from J, with 11 bases in between. The CDR3 region is CASSEKEGVTGELFF. CDR3 in DNA: TGTGCCAGCAGTGAAAAGGAGGGTGTCACCGGGGAGCTGTTTTTT.

The J gene is TRBJ2-1, the V gene TRBV5-1; weak D call: TRBD1 (6 bases). Germline assignment: CDR1 SGHRS and CDR2 YFSETQ. V shed 0 bases and J shed 5 bases, with 18 bases lying between them. The length of the CDR3 is 17 residues. The CDR3 DNA follows: TGCGCCAGCAGCTTGGTCCCCCTTACAAACAGGGACAATGAGCAGTTCTTC. Residues: CASSLVPLTNRDNEQFF.

The chain has TRBV6-1 and TRBJ1-5, with D tentatively TRBD1 (5 bases). Between the trimmed V and J ends, which lost 2 bases and 7 bases, there was a span of 18 bases. The V gene's germline CDR1 is MNHNS and CDR2 SASEGT. This CDR3 comprises 16 residues. CDR3 nucleotide sequence: TGTGCCAGCAGTGAACGTGGGGGGGGTTGGGGACAGCCCCAGCATTTT. This gives the protein CASSERGGGWGQPQHF.

This clone was counted a few times. The genes are TRBV14 and TRBJ1-2, with TRBD1 identical over 7 bases. This CDR3 contains 13 residues. The V and J ends lost 4 bases and 1 base, in that order; junction bases with no gene match: 0. Germline V gene data show CDR1 as SGHDN and CDR2 as FVKESK. The CDR3 loop is CASSRQGNYGYTF. DNA of the CDR3: TGTGCCAGCAGCCGACAGGGTAACTATGGCTACACCTTC.

This clone occurred a few times. This chain joins TRBV6-4 and TRBJ1-5; D remains unclear. V shed 7 bases and J shed 1 base, with 11 bases lying between them. Germline V gene data show CDR1 as MRHNA and CDR2 as SNTAGT. This CDR3 has 14 amino acids. The CDR3 region is CASIELRSNQPQHF. CDR3 DNA: TGTGCCAGCATTGAGCTTCGGAGCAATCAGCCCCAGCATTTT.

This clone was seen more than once but under ten times. The rearrangement joins TRBV27 to TRBJ1-5; a possible D gene is TRBD1 (5 bases). In germline, CDR1 is MNHEY, CDR2 SMNVEV (reference sequence). This CDR3 contains 14 residues. V shed 3 bases and J shed 7 bases, with 13 bases lying between them. The chain's CDR3 is CASSFSQGTQPQHF. DNA of the CDR3: TGTGCCAGCAGTTTTTCTCAGGGCACGCAGCCCCAGCATTTT.

This clone was picked up a small number of times. The rearrangement uses TRBV27 and TRBJ2-7, with a tentative D call TRBD1 (5 bases). The V gene lost 1 base and the J gene lost 2 bases, with 12 bases spanning the gap. The CDR3 sequence is 15 residues long. Per germline, CDR1 MNHEY and CDR2 SMNVEV (reference sequence). In nucleotides, the CDR3 is TGTGCCAGCAGTTTATGGGCAGGGTCGACCTACGAGCAGTACTTC. Its protein product is CASSLWAGSTYEQYF.

The chain joins TRBV19 to TRBJ2-5; 9 bases fit TRBD1. The V segment lost 2 bases and the J segment 3 bases; nucleotides outside the gene matches: 10. The CDR3 covers 17 residues. CDR1 LNHDA and CDR2 SQIVND come from the germline V gene (reference sequence). CDR3 in amino acids: CASSIWGWDRVEETQYF. CDR3 nucleotides: TGTGCCAGTAGTATATGGGGGTGGGACAGGGTAGAAGAGACCCAGTACTTC.

The gene calls are TRBV7-2 and TRBJ1-1; 9 bases are shared with TRBD1. The CDR3 extends over 14 amino acids. V lost 1 base to trimming and J lost 12 bases; unmatched junction nucleotides: 9. Per the germline V gene, CDR1 is SGHTA and CDR2 is FQGNSA. The CDR3 is CASSLDFRDRATFF. CDR3 sequence (DNA): TGTGCCAGCAGCTTAGATTTCCGGGACAGGGCAACTTTCTTT.

The chain is built from TRBV7-6 and TRBJ2-3; D may be TRBD2 (5 bases). CDR1 and CDR2 from the germline V gene are SGHVS and FNYEAQ. The CDR3 sequence is 15 residues long. V lost 0 bases and J 8 bases, leaving 15 bases between the germline ends. CDR3 bases: TGTGCCAGCAGCTTAGCGAAAATCAGTGGAGGTACGCAGTATTTT. Its translation is CASSLAKISGGTQYF.

This clone was picked up a small number of times. The gene calls are TRBV6-4 and TRBJ2-3; the D gene is possibly TRBD2 (6 bases). The CDR3 consists of 13 residues. Germline CDR1 MRHNA, CDR2 SNTAGT. Trimming left V 6 bases short and J 1 base short, with 8 bases between. CDR3: CASSTSRTDTQYF. CDR3 in DNA: TGTGCCAGCAGCACTAGCCGCACAGATACGCAGTATTTT.

V and J are TRBV2 and TRBJ2-1; 15 bases align to TRBD2. Germline trimming cut 3 bases from V and 7 bases from J; bases unmatched to any gene: 1. CDR3 length: 15 residues. Germline CDR1 is SNHLY and CDR2 is FYNNEI. Written as DNA, the CDR3 is TGTGCCAGCAGTGAGGGGACTAGCGGGAGGAATGAGCAGTTCTTC. Translation: CASSEGTSGRNEQFF. Together with reference TRBV2 and TRBJ2-1, the CDR3 gives the full variable domain: EPEVTQTPSHQVTQMGQEVILRCVPISNHLYFYWYRQILGQKVEFLVSFYNNEISEKSEIFDDQFSVERPDGSNFTLKIRSTKLEDSAMYFCASSEGTSGRNEQFFGPGTRLTVL.

This chain connects TRBV4-3 to TRBJ1-2, with 7 bases matching TRBD1. Germline CDR1 LGHNA, CDR2 YSLEER. With V trimmed by 4 bases and J by 4 bases, 12 bases remained unmatched. There are 16 residues in the CDR3. The CDR3 here is CASSLSGQGVVYGYTF. DNA for the CDR3: TGCGCCAGCAGCCTTTCTGGGCAGGGGGTGGTCTATGGCTACACCTTC.

The genes are TRBV4-1 and TRBJ1-3; D might be TRBD1 (6 bases). The germline gives CDR1 MGHRA, CDR2 YSYEKL. The V and J ends lost 1 base and 0 bases respectively, with 13 bases between them. The CDR3 runs 17 residues. DNA for the CDR3: TGCGCCAGCAGCCAAGGTCGGGGGGCTCGCTCTGGAAACACCATATATTTT. Amino acid sequence: CASSQGRGARSGNTIYF.

The chain links TRBV7-2 to TRBJ1-6; a possible D gene is TRBD1 (5 bases). Trimming removed 6 bases at V and 9 bases at J, with 18 bases between. The CDR3 consists of 15 residues. Germline V CDR1 and CDR2: SGHTA, FQGNSA. CDR3 region: CASSKQVASGSPLHF. The CDR3 DNA reads TGTGCCAGCAGTAAACAGGTGGCCTCGGGTTCACCCCTCCACTTT.